This TCR beta chain was identified in a study of control samples from healthy donors and cancer patients. J gave up 0 bases and V 5 bases, and 5 bases lay outside the gene matches. Germline V lookup: CDR1 SGHTA, CDR2 FQGTGA. The CDR3 runs 16 residues. Profiling relied on immunoSEQ multiplex PCR, and the TCRdb table lists in-frame clones only, not all of them. Of 75,000 to 100,000 clones in the sample, roughly 89% are singletons; the top ten hold less than 3.5%. Sequencing was carried out using blood. The chain couples TRBV7-3 to TRBJ2-3; TRBD2 matches 10 bases. The TCR originated in a human donor in good health. The donor label of this sample is uncertain. The CDR3 bases are TGTGCCAGCAGCCCCGGACTAGCGGTTAGCACAGATACGCAGTATTTT. Translating gives CASSPGLAVSTDTQYF.